This TCR beta chain was identified during a study of cytomegalovirus exposure and HLA in healthy donors. General observations from the study: In vitro work confirmed that a few CMV-associated chains recognize CMV antigens.

With respect to this clone: Its antigen is as yet unknown.

The study ran its PCR with 60 Vbeta and 13 Jbeta primers. The assay was immunoSEQ multiplex PCR, and TCRdb's table has in-frame clones only and misses some. The sample lists tens of thousands of clones; approximately 70% were seen once. CDR1 and CDR2 (germline): LGHNT, FRNRAP. The CDR3 extends over 16 amino acids. Trimming removed 1 base from V and 3 bases from J, with 13 bases in between. This TCR came from a male donor in good health and CMV-seropositive. The sequencing input was PBMCs. The chain couples TRBV12-5 to TRBJ1-3, with TRBD1 as a possible D gene (6 bases). CDR3 nucleotide sequence: TGTGCTAGTGGTTTGGGAACAGGGTGGGATGGAAACACCATATATTTT. It is translated as CASGLGTGWDGNTIYF.